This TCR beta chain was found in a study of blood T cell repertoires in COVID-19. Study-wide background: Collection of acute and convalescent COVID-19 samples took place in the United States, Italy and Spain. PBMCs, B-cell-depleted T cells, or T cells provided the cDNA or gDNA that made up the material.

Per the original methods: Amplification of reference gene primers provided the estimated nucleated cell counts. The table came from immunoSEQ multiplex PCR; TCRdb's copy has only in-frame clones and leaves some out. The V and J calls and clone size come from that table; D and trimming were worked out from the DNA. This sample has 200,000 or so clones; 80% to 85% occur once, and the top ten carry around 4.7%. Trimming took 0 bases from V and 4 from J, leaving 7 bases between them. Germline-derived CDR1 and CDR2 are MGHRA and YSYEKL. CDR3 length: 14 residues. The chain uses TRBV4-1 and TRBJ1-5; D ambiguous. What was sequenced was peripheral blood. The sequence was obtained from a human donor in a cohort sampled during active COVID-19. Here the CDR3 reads CASSQDPGNQPQHF. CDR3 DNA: TGCGCCAGCAGCCAAGATCCCGGGAATCAGCCCCAGCATTTT.